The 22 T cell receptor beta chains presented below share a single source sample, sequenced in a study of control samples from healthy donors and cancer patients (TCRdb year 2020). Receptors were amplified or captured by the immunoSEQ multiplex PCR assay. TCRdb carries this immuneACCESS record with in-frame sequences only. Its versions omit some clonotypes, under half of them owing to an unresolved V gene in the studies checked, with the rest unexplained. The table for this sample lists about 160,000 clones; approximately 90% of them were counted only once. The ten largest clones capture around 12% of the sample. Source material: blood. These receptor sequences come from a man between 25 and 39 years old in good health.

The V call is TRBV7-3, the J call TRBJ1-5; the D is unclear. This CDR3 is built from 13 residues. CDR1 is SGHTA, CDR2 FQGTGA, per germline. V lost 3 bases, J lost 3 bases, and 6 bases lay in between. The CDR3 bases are TGTGCCAGCAGCTTCCAGGCCAATCAGCCCCAGCATTTT. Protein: CASSFQANQPQHF.

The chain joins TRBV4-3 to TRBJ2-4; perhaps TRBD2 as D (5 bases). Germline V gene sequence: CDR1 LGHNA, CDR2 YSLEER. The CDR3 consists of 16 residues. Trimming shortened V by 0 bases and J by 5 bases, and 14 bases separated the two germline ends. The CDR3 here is CASSQDYSLVQNIQYF. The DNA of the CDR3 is TGCGCCAGCAGCCAAGACTATTCACTAGTGCAAAACATTCAGTACTTC.

CDR3 residues: CASSSPFLTMNTEAFF. CDR3 nucleotides: TGTGCCAGCAGTTCCCCCTTTTTAACGATGAACACTGAAGCTTTCTTT. The rearrangement uses TRBV27 and TRBJ1-1, with no clear D. The CDR3 length is 16 residues. The ends were cut back, 4 bases at V and 0 bases at J, with 15 bases in the middle. Germline loops: CDR1 MNHEY, CDR2 SMNVEV (reference sequence).

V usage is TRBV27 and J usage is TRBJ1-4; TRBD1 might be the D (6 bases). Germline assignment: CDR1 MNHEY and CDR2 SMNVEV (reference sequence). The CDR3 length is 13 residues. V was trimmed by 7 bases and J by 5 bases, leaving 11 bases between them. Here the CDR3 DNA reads TGTGCCAGCAAGGGACACCAGAATGAAAAACTGTTTTTT. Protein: CASKGHQNEKLFF.

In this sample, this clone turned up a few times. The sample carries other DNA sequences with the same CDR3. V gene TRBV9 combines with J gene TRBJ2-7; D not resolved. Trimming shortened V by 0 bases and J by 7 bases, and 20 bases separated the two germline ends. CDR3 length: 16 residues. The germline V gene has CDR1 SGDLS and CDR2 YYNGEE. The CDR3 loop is CASSVGSGGASSEQYF. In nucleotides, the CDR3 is TGTGCCAGCAGCGTAGGTTCCGGCGGTGCTTCATCGGAGCAGTACTTC.

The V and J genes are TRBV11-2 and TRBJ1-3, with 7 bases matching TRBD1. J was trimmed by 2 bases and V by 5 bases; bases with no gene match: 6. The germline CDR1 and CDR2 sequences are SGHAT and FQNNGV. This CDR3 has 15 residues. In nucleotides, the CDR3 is TGTGCCAGCAGCACCTGGGACAGCGCTGGAAACACCATATATTTT. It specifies CASSTWDSAGNTIYF. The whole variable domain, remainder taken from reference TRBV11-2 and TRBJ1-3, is EAGVAQSPRYKIIEKRQSVAFWCNPISGHATLYWYQQILGQGPKLLIQFQNNGVVDDSQLPKDRFSAERLKGVDSTLKIQPAKLEDSAVYLCASSTWDSAGNTIYFGEGSWLTVV.

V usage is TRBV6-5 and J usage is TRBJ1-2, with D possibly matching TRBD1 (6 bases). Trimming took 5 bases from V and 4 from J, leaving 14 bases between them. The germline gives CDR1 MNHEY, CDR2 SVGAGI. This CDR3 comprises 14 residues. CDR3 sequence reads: CASSLRGQGYGYTF. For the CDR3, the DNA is TGTGCCAGCAGTCTCCGGGGGCAAGGCTATGGCTACACCTTC.

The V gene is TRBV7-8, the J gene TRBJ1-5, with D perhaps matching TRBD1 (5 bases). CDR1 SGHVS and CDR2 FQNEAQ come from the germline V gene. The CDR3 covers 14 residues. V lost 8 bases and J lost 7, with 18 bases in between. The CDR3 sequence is CASHGSGRGQPQHF. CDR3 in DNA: TGTGCCAGCCACGGATCGGGGCGGGGACAGCCCCAGCATTTT. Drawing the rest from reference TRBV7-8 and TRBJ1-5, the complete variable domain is GAGVSQSPRYKVAKRGQDVALRCDPISGHVSLFWYQQALGQGPEFLTYFQNEAQLDKSGLPSDRFFAERPEGSVSTLKIQRTQQEDSAVYLCASHGSGRGQPQHFGDGTRLSIL.

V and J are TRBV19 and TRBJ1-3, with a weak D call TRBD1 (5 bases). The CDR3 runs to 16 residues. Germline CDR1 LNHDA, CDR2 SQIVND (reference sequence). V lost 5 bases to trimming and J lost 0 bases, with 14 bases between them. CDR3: CASSAPQAHSGNTIYF. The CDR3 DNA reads TGTGCCAGTAGTGCCCCACAGGCCCACTCTGGAAACACCATATATTTT.

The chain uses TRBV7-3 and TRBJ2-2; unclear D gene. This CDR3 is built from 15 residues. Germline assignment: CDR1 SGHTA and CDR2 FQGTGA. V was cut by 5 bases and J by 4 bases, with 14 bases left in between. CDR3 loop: CASSLRPSTTGELFF. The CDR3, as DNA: TGTGCCAGCAGCCTCCGGCCGTCGACCACCGGGGAGCTGTTTTTT.

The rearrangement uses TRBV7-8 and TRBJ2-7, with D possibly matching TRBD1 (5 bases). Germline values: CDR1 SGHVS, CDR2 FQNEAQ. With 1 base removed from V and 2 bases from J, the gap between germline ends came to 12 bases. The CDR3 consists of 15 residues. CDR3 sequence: CASSLGPMGPYEQYF. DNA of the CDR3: TGTGCCAGCAGCTTAGGGCCTATGGGGCCCTACGAGCAGTACTTC.

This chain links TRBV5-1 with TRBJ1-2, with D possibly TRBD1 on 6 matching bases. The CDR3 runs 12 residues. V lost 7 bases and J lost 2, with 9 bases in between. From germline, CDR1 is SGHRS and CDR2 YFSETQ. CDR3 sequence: CASRDTNYGYTF. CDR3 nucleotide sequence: TGCGCCAGCCGGGACACCAACTATGGCTACACCTTC.

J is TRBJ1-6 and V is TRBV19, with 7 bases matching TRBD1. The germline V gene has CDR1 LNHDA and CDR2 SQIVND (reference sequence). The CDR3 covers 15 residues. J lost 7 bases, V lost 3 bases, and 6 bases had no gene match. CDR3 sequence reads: CASSILGQTNSPLHF. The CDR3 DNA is TGTGCCAGTAGTATCTTGGGACAGACCAATTCACCCCTCCACTTT. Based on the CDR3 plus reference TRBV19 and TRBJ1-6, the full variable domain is DGGITQSPKYLFRKEGQNVTLSCEQNLNHDAMYWYRQDPGQGLRLIYYSQIVNDFQKGDIAEGYSVSREKKESFPLTVTSAQKNPTAFYLCASSILGQTNSPLHFGNGTRLTVT.

DNA for the CDR3: TGTGCCAGCAGTATTGGGGGAGACACTGAAGCTTTCTTT. Amino acid sequence: CASSIGGDTEAFF. The rearrangement joins TRBV25-1 to TRBJ1-1; a possible D gene is TRBD1 (5 bases). The germline V gene encodes CDR1 MGHDK and CDR2 SYGVNS. V was pared by 5 bases and J by 3 bases, with 10 bases between. CDR3 length: 13 residues.

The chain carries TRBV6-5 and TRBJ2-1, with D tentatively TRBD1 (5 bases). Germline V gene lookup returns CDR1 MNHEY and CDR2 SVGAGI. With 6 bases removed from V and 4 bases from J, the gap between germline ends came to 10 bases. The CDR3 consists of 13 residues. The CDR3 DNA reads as TGTGCCAGCAGCCTGACAGAATACAATGAGCAGTTCTTC. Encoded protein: CASSLTEYNEQFF.

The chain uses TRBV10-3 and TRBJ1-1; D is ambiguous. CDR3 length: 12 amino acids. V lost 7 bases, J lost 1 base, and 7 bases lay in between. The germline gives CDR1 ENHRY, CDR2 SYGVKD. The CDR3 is CAIMGPNTEAFF. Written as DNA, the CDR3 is TGTGCCATCATGGGTCCGAACACTGAAGCTTTCTTT.

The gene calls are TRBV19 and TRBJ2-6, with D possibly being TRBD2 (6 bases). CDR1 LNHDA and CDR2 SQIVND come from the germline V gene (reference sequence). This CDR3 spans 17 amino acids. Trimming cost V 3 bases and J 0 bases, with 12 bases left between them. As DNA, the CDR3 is TGTGCCAGTAGTATGGAGGGACGGAGCTCTGGGGCCAACGTCCTGACTTTC. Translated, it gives CASSMEGRSSGANVLTF.

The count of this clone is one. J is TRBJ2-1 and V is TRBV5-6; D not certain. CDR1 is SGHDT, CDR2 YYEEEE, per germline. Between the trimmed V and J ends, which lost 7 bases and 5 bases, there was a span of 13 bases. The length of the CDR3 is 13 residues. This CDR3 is CASPQERNNEQFF. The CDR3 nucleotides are TGTGCCAGCCCCCAAGAACGGAACAATGAGCAGTTCTTC.

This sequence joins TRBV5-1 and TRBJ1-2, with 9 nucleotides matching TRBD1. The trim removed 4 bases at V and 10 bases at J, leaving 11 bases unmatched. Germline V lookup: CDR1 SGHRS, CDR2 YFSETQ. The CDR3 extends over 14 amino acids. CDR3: CASSAEQGASFYTF. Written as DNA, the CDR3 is TGCGCCAGCAGCGCAGAACAGGGGGCTTCTTTCTACACCTTC.

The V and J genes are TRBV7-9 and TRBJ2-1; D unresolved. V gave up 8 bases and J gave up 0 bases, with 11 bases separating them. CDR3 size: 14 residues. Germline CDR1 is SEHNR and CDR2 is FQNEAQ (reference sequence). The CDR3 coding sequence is TGTGCCAGCTTAAGCCAGAGCTCCTACAATGAGCAGTTCTTC. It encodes CASLSQSSYNEQFF.

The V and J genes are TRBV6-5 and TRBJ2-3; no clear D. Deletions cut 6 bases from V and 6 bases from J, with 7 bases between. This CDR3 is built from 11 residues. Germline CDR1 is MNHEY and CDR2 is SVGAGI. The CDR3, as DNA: TGTGCCAGCAGAGACCCGGATACGCAGTATTTT. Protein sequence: CASRDPDTQYF.

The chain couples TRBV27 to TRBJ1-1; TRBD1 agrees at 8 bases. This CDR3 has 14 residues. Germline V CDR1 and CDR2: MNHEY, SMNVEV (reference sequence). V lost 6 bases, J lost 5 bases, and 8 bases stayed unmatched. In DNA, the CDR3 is TGTGCCAGCAGCTTAATTACAGGGGGTACTGAAGCTTTCTTT. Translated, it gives CASSLITGGTEAFF.